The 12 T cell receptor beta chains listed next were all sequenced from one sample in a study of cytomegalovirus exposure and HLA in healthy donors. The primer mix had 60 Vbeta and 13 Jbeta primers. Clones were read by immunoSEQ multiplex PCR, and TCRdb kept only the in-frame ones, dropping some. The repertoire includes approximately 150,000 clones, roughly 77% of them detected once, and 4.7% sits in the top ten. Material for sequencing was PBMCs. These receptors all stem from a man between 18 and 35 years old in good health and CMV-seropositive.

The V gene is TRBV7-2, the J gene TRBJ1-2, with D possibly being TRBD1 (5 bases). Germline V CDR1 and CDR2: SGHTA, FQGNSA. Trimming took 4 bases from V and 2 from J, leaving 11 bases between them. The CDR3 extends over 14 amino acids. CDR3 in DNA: TGTGCCAGCAGCTCATCCCGACAGAACTATGGCTACACCTTC. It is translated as CASSSSRQNYGYTF.

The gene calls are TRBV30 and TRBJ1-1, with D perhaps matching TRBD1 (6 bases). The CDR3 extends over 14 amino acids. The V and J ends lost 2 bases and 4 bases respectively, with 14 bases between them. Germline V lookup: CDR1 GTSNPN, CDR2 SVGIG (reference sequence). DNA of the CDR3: TGTGCCTGGAGTACTGGGGGCTTCTCCACTGAAGCTTTCTTT. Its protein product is CAWSTGGFSTEAFF.

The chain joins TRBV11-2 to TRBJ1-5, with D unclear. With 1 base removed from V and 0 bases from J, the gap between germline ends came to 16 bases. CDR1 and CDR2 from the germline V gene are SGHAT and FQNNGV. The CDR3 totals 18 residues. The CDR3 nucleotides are TGTGCCAGCAGCTTAGCCACACAGAAAAGAAATAGCAATCAGCCCCAGCATTTT. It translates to CASSLATQKRNSNQPQHF. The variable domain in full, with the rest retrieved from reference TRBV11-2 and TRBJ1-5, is EAGVAQSPRYKIIEKRQSVAFWCNPISGHATLYWYQQILGQGPKLLIQFQNNGVVDDSQLPKDRFSAERLKGVDSTLKIQPAKLEDSAVYLCASSLATQKRNSNQPQHFGDGTRLSIL.

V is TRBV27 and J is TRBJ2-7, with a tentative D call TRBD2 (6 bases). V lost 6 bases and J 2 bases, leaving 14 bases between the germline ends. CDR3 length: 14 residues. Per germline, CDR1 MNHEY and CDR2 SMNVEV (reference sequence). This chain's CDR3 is CASRPAGSPYEQYV. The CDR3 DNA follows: TGTGCCAGCAGACCCGCGGGGAGCCCCTACGAGCAGTACGTC.

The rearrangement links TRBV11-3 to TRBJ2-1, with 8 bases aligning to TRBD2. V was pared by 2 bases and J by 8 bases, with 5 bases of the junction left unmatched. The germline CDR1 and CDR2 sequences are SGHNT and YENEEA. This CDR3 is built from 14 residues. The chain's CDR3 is CASSLLAGGDEQFF. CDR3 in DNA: TGTGCCAGCAGCTTACTAGCGGGTGGGGATGAGCAGTTCTTC.

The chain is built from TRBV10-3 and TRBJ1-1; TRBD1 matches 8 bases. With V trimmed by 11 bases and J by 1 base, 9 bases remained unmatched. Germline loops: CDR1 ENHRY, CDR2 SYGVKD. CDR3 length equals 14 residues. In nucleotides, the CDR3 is TGTGCCTCGAGGGGGACAGGTCAGAACACTGAAGCTTTCTTT. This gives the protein CASRGTGQNTEAFF.

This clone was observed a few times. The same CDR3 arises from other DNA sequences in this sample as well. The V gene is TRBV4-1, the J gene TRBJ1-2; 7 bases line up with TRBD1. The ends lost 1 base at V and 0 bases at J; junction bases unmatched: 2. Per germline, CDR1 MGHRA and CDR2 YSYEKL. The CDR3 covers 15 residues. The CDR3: CASSQGQGANYGYTF. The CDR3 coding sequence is TGCGCCAGCAGCCAAGGACAGGGAGCTAACTATGGCTACACCTTC.

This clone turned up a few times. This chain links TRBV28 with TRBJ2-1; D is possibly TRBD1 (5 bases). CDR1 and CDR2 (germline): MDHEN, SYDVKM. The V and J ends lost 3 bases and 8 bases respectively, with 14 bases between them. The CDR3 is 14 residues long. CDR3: CASSFMQGPYEQFF. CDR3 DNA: TGTGCCAGCAGTTTTATGCAGGGTCCCTATGAGCAGTTCTTC.

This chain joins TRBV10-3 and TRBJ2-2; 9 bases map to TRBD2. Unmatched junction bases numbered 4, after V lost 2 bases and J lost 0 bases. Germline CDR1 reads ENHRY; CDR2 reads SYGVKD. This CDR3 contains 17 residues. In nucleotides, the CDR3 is TGTGCCATCAGTGAGGGGCTAGCGGGGACGAACACCGGGGAGCTGTTTTTT. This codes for CAISEGLAGTNTGELFF.

Written as DNA, the CDR3 is TGTGCCAGCAGCTTAGGGGGTACAGGTGGCTACACCTTC. It yields the protein CASSLGGTGGYTF. This chain links TRBV7-9 with TRBJ1-2; TRBD1 might be the D (5 bases). The CDR3 consists of 13 residues. Germline CDR1 is SEHNR and CDR2 is FQNEAQ (reference sequence). V lost 1 base, J lost 7 bases, and 10 bases lay in between. The whole variable domain, remainder taken from reference TRBV7-9 and TRBJ1-2, is DTGVSQNPRHKITKRGQNVTFRCDPISEHNRLYWYRQTLGQGPEFLTYFQNEAQLEKSRLLSDRFSAERPKGSFSTLEIQRTEQGDSAMYLCASSLGGTGGYTFGSGTRLTVV.

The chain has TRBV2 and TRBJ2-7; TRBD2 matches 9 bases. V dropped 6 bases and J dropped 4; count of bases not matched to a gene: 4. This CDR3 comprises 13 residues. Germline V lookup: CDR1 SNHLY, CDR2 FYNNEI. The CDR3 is CASRAGGPYEQYV. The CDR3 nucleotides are TGTGCCAGCAGGGCGGGAGGGCCTTACGAGCAGTACGTC.

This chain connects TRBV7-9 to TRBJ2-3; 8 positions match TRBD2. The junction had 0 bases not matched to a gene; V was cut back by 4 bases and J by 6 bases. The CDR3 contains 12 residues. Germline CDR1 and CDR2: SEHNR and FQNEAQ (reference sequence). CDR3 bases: TGTGCCAGCAGCTCGGGGGGGGATACGCAGTATTTT. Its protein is CASSSGGDTQYF.